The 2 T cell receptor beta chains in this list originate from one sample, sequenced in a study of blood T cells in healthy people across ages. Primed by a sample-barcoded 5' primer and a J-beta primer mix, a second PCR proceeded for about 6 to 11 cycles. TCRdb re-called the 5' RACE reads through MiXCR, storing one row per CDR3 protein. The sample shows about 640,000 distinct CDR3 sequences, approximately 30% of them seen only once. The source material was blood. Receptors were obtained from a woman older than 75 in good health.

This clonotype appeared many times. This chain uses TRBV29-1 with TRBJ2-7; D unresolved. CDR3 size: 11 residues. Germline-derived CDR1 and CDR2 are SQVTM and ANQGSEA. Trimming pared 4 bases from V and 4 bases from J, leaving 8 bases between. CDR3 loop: CSVARSYEQYF. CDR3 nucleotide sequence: TGCAGCGTTGCAAGGAGTTACGAGCAGTACTTC.

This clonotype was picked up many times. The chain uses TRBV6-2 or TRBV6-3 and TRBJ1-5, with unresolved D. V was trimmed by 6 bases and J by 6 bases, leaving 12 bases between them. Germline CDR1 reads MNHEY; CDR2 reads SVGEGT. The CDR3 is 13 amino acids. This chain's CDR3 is CASSSGPGQPQHF. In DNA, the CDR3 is TGTGCCAGCAGCTCGGGCCCGGGTCAGCCCCAGCATTTT.